This T cell receptor beta chain was obtained from a study of control samples from healthy donors and cancer patients. Trimming took off 2 bases at V and 1 base at J, with 14 bases between the two ends. This CDR3 is 16 amino acids long. Germline V lookup: CDR1 SGDLS, CDR2 YYNGEE. TCRdb's copy holds only in-frame clones and misses some; the assay was immunoSEQ multiplex PCR. The sample consists of 100,000 to 150,000 clones, over 75% of them appearing once. The chain is built from TRBV9 and TRBJ2-3; no firm D call. Sequenced sample: blood. The TCR originated in a young man in good health. The CDR3 DNA reads as TGTGCCAGCAGCGTGGTTGAGTTGGACCGCACAGATACGCAGTATTTT. This gives the protein CASSVVELDRTDTQYF.